Listed below are T cell receptor beta chains from one sample, sequenced in a study of blood T cell repertoires in COVID-19. Sequencing used immunoSEQ multiplex PCR; TCRdb keeps in-frame clones, though not all of them. The sample lists 290,000 or so clones; 85% to 90% were seen once. The sequenced sample was PBMCs or T cells enriched from blood (not recorded which). The receptors derive from a woman in her late teens or twenties with acute COVID-19. CDR3s include the opening cysteine and the closing phenylalanine or tryptophan. Fields, in order: J gene, clone size, V gene, D gene, CDR3 protein, CDR3 DNA. A D gene is named only where the DNA matches it firmly. The size field is filled for only some rows; it gives once, few, many or a size class.

j_call: TRBJ2-1; clone_size: NA; v_call: TRBV10-3; d_call: TRBD2; cdr3_aa: CAIKASGRQDEQFF; cdr3_nt: TGTGCCATCAAAGCTAGCGGGAGACAGGATGAGCAGTTCTTC
j_call: TRBJ1-3; clone_size: NA; v_call: TRBV28; d_call: NA; cdr3_aa: CASSSRVGNTIYF; cdr3_nt: TGTGCCAGCAGTTCCAGGGTCGGGAACACCATATATTTT
j_call: TRBJ1-1; clone_size: NA; v_call: TRBV28; d_call: TRBD1; cdr3_aa: CASSPGLSGQGLSAFF; cdr3_nt: TGTGCCAGCAGTCCCGGGCTATCCGGACAGGGGCTGAGCGCTTTCTTT
j_call: TRBJ1-5; clone_size: NA; v_call: TRBV24-1; d_call: TRBD1; cdr3_aa: CATSDSGTGNQPQHF; cdr3_nt: TGTGCCACCAGTGATTCCGGGACAGGGAATCAGCCCCAGCATTTT
j_call: TRBJ1-2; clone_size: NA; v_call: TRBV28; d_call: TRBD1; cdr3_aa: CASSLYRGSYGYTF; cdr3_nt: TGTGCCAGCAGTTTATACAGGGGAAGCTATGGCTACACCTTC
j_call: TRBJ2-2; clone_size: NA; v_call: TRBV24-1; d_call: TRBD2; cdr3_aa: CATSDRGSPNTGELFF; cdr3_nt: TGTGCCACCAGTGACCGCGGGAGCCCGAACACCGGGGAGCTGTTTTTT
j_call: TRBJ2-1; clone_size: NA; v_call: TRBV21-1; d_call: NA; cdr3_aa: CASSKNEGGFANEQFF; cdr3_nt: TGTGCCAGCAGCAAAAACGAAGGGGGTTTCGCCAATGAGCAGTTCTTC
j_call: TRBJ1-6; clone_size: NA; v_call: TRBV21-1; d_call: NA; cdr3_aa: CASRAVHSGSPLHF; cdr3_nt: TGTGCCAGCAGAGCCGTCCACAGTGGTTCACCCCTCCACTTT
j_call: TRBJ2-6; clone_size: NA; v_call: TRBV19; d_call: TRBD2; cdr3_aa: CASRKSPGGSLAGANVLTF; cdr3_nt: TGTGCCAGTAGGAAGTCTCCGGGGGGATCACTTGCTGGGGCCAACGTCCTGACTTTC
j_call: TRBJ2-1; clone_size: NA; v_call: TRBV19; d_call: TRBD1; cdr3_aa: CASSPEGTGSSEQFF; cdr3_nt: TGTGCCAGTAGTCCCGAAGGGACAGGGAGTAGTGAGCAGTTCTTC
j_call: TRBJ2-5; clone_size: NA; v_call: TRBV2; d_call: TRBD2; cdr3_aa: CATTPGAGTSGTQYF; cdr3_nt: TGTGCCACCACCCCGGGAGCGGGGACCTCTGGGACCCAGTACTTC
j_call: TRBJ1-5; clone_size: NA; v_call: TRBV27; d_call: TRBD1; cdr3_aa: CASSSRTGNQPQHF; cdr3_nt: TGTGCCAGCAGTTCCCGGACAGGGAATCAGCCCCAGCATTTT
j_call: TRBJ2-1; clone_size: NA; v_call: TRBV9; d_call: TRBD2; cdr3_aa: CASSPSGKEYNEQFF; cdr3_nt: TGTGCCAGCAGCCCCAGCGGGAAAGAGTACAATGAGCAGTTCTTC
j_call: TRBJ2-1; clone_size: NA; v_call: TRBV6-2/TRBV6-3; d_call: NA; cdr3_aa: CASSYRDYNEQFF; cdr3_nt: TGTGCCAGCAGTTACCGGGACTACAATGAGCAGTTCTTC
j_call: TRBJ2-5; clone_size: NA; v_call: TRBV5-1; d_call: TRBD1; cdr3_aa: CASSGTGGAGETQYF; cdr3_nt: TGCGCCAGCAGCGGGACAGGGGGCGCGGGGGAGACCCAGTACTTC
j_call: TRBJ2-2; clone_size: NA; v_call: TRBV10-1; d_call: TRBD2; cdr3_aa: CASSPGLGGSGGELFF; cdr3_nt: TGCGCCAGCAGCCCAGGCTTGGGCGGGAGTGGCGGGGAGCTGTTTTTT
j_call: TRBJ2-6; clone_size: NA; v_call: TRBV11-3; d_call: TRBD1; cdr3_aa: CASSIDSGTGEVGSGANVLTF; cdr3_nt: TGTGCCAGCAGCATAGACTCCGGGACAGGGGAAGTAGGGTCTGGGGCCAACGTCCTGACTTTC
j_call: TRBJ1-4; clone_size: NA; v_call: TRBV5-1; d_call: TRBD1; cdr3_aa: CASRPGQINEKLFF; cdr3_nt: TGCGCCAGCAGACCGGGACAGATTAATGAAAAACTGTTTTTT
j_call: TRBJ2-7; clone_size: once; v_call: TRBV27; d_call: TRBD2; cdr3_aa: CASSLYSGASYEQYF; cdr3_nt: TGTGCCAGCAGTTTATATAGCGGGGCCTCCTACGAGCAGTACTTC
j_call: TRBJ2-1; clone_size: NA; v_call: TRBV27; d_call: TRBD2; cdr3_aa: CASREGRGYEQFF; cdr3_nt: TGTGCCAGCAGGGAAGGGAGGGGCTATGAGCAGTTCTTC
j_call: TRBJ1-2; clone_size: NA; v_call: TRBV28; d_call: TRBD1; cdr3_aa: CASTPEAGGNYGYTF; cdr3_nt: TGTGCCAGCACGCCTGAGGCAGGGGGTAACTATGGCTACACCTTC
j_call: TRBJ1-1; clone_size: NA; v_call: TRBV10-2; d_call: NA; cdr3_aa: CASSESTGNTEAFF; cdr3_nt: TGCGCCAGCAGTGAGTCGACGGGGAACACTGAAGCTTTCTTT
j_call: TRBJ2-3; clone_size: NA; v_call: TRBV6-6; d_call: NA; cdr3_aa: CASLGGSAADTQYF; cdr3_nt: TGTGCCAGCCTAGGGGGATCCGCTGCAGATACGCAGTATTTT
j_call: TRBJ1-1; clone_size: NA; v_call: TRBV6-5; d_call: TRBD1; cdr3_aa: CASSLGQGSEAFF; cdr3_nt: TGTGCCAGCAGTCTGGGACAGGGTTCTGAAGCTTTCTTT
j_call: TRBJ2-3; clone_size: NA; v_call: TRBV11-3; d_call: NA; cdr3_aa: CASSLILSTGDTDTQYF; cdr3_nt: TGTGCCAGCAGCCTAATACTCTCGACGGGGGACACAGATACGCAGTATTTT
j_call: TRBJ1-2; clone_size: NA; v_call: TRBV28; d_call: TRBD1; cdr3_aa: CASSFRQGWGGYTF; cdr3_nt: TGTGCCAGCAGTTTCCGACAGGGTTGGGGGGGCTACACCTTC
j_call: TRBJ2-1; clone_size: NA; v_call: TRBV5-1; d_call: NA; cdr3_aa: CASRLLASNEQFF; cdr3_nt: TGCGCCAGCAGGCTACTAGCTTCCAATGAGCAGTTCTTC